This record concerns one T cell receptor beta chain sequence. These data are taken from a study of PD-L1 blockade in urothelial cancer. Study summary: Analysis of the blood was performed 3 weeks (second dose) and 6 weeks after treatment start. Blood-derived samples held a median approximately 150,000 T cells.

Each PCR reaction had synthetic TCR analog templates spiked into it. Here immunoSEQ multiplex PCR was the method, and the copy in TCRdb shows in-frame clones only, minus some. The sample includes roughly 63,000 clones, about four fifths of them seen just once. Specified time point: pretreatment peripheral blood. Patients had locally advanced or metastatic urothelial carcinoma. Germline V gene lookup returns CDR1 LNHNV and CDR2 YYDKDF (reference sequence). CDR3 length: 18 residues. V was pared by 0 bases and J by 0 bases, with 15 bases between. This clonotype was sampled from a man between 65 and 85 years old with urothelial cancer. This chain joins TRBV15 and TRBJ1-5; tentatively, D is TRBD1 (6 bases). Specimen: PBMCs, collected around atezolizumab (anti-PD-L1) treatment. The DNA for the CDR3 is TGTGCCACCAGCAGAGATCGTATGGACAGCTATAGCAATCAGCCCCAGCATTTT. As protein: CATSRDRMDSYSNQPQHF.